The 8 T cell receptor beta chains in this list originate from one sample, sequenced in a study of shared clonotypes between healthy human individuals. Clones were read by immunoSEQ multiplex PCR, and TCRdb kept only the in-frame ones, dropping some. Of 1.4 million to 1.5 million clones detected, 96% appear once; the ten largest clones hold approximately 1.2%. Sequenced material: naive CD4+ T cells sorted from blood. Subset of the sample: CD45RA+ positively selected. The receptor set was obtained from a man aged 25 to 45 in good health.

V usage is TRBV29-1 and J usage is TRBJ2-2; D gene uncertain. The CDR3 consists of 14 residues. Germline assignment: CDR1 SQVTM and CDR2 ANQGSEA. The V and J ends lost 4 bases and 1 base respectively, with 10 bases between them. CDR3 nucleotide sequence: TGCAGCGTTGGTGACCCGAAGAACACCGGGGAGCTGTTTTTT. Translation: CSVGDPKNTGELFF.

This chain uses TRBV29-1 with TRBJ1-5; maybe TRBD1 (5 bases). Germline-derived CDR1 and CDR2 are SQVTM and ANQGSEA. Trimming took 6 bases from V and 10 from J, leaving 16 bases between them. This CDR3 has 12 residues. CDR3 coding DNA: TGCAGCGTGTCAACCGGGACTCAACCCCAGCATTTT. Its protein is CSVSTGTQPQHF. Full variable domain (rest looked up from reference TRBV29-1 and TRBJ1-5): SAVISQKPSRDICQRGTSLTIQCQVDSQVTMMFWYRQQPGQSLTLIATANQGSEATYESGFVIDKFPISRPNLTFSTLTVSNMSPEDSSIYLCSVSTGTQPQHFGDGTRLSIL.

The V call is TRBV5-4, the J call TRBJ2-3; 9 nucleotides agree with TRBD2. The CDR3 length is 17 residues. V dropped 7 bases and J dropped 2; count of bases not matched to a gene: 14. Germline V gene data show CDR1 as SGHNT and CDR2 as YYREEE (reference sequence). The CDR3 here is CASPGWTSVWITDTQYF. CDR3 in DNA: TGTGCCAGCCCCGGGTGGACTAGCGTTTGGATCACAGATACGCAGTATTTT.

V usage is TRBV30 and J usage is TRBJ2-7, with D perhaps matching TRBD1 (5 bases). The germline V and J ends were trimmed by 0 bases and 1 base, with 7 bases remaining between them. In germline, CDR1 is GTSNPN, CDR2 SVGIG (reference sequence). This CDR3 spans 13 amino acids. The CDR3 here is CAWSVQASYEQYF. Written as DNA, the CDR3 is TGTGCCTGGAGTGTACAGGCGTCCTACGAGCAGTACTTC.

The chain has TRBV25-1 and TRBJ2-7, with D possibly TRBD1 on 5 matching bases. The CDR3 extends over 12 amino acids. V dropped 6 bases and J dropped 2 bases, with 8 bases sitting between them. Germline values: CDR1 MGHDK, CDR2 SYGVNS. The DNA of the CDR3 is TGTGCCAGCAGAGCAGGGACCTACGAGCAGTACTTC. Translation: CASRAGTYEQYF.

CDR3 sequence reads: CASSQGQGIVYEQYF. CDR3 bases: TGTGCCAGCAGCCAAGGACAGGGTATCGTCTACGAGCAGTACTTC. J is TRBJ2-7 and V is TRBV5-4, with 8 bases identical to TRBD1. This CDR3 has 15 residues. The V gene's germline CDR1 is SGHNT and CDR2 YYREEE (reference sequence). V lost 4 bases to trimming and J lost 3 bases; unmatched junction nucleotides: 9.

The chain is built from TRBV7-2 and TRBJ2-7, with TRBD2 matching 13 bases. There are 15 residues in the CDR3. Germline V gene lookup returns CDR1 SGHTA and CDR2 FQGNSA. V lost 4 bases, J lost 4 bases, and 4 bases stayed unmatched. CDR3 protein: CASSSTSGRGYEQYF. CDR3 DNA: TGTGCCAGCAGCTCCACTAGCGGGAGGGGGTACGAGCAGTACTTC.

The rearrangement links TRBV11-2 to TRBJ1-4; D gene unclear. Deletions cut 5 bases from V and 7 bases from J, with 17 bases between. From germline, CDR1 is SGHAT and CDR2 FQNNGV. The CDR3 is 15 amino acids. The CDR3 protein is CASSQLVPGREKLFF. Written as DNA, the CDR3 is TGTGCCAGCAGCCAATTAGTTCCAGGACGTGAAAAACTGTTTTTT.